This TCR beta chain was sequenced for a study of blood T cell repertoires in COVID-19 (dated by TCRdb to 2020 to 2021). Regarding the study in general: Samples covering the acute and convalescent phases of COVID-19 were provided by collaborators in the United States, Italy and Spain. Samples came from the ongoing ImmuneRACE study (first 160 participants) plus 1,254 subjects from 6 global collaborators. Nearly every sample came with metadata listing a de-identified subject ID, COVID-19 status, age in years and sex. The dataset comprised deeply sampled blood TCRbeta repertoires from subjects exposed to, actively infected with, or recovered from COVID-19. The repertoires were released in a freely available public database meant as a resource for research on the immune response to SARS-CoV-2. Where HLA class I and class II types were available, the types were taken from metadata supplied by the sample provider, not from assay-based typing. The prospective study material was composed of cDNA or gDNA derived from T cells, B-cell-depleted T cells, or PBMCs.

TCRbeta CDR3 regions were amplified from genomic DNA by means of the immunoSEQ Assay, a bias-controlled multiplex PCR. As for the original processing: The number of nucleated cells in each sample was estimated by amplification of reference gene primers within the assay. To quantify the absolute abundance of each unique TCRbeta CDR3 rearrangement, sequence reads were collapsed and filtered. Productive Simpson clonality was computed per sample as the square root of Simpson's diversity index over productive rearrangements. Drawn from immuneACCESS, this table holds only the in-frame rearrangements with V and J called that TCRdb kept. Clones are partly lost; checked studies trace under half to an unresolved V gene and leave the rest unexplained. For V, J and clone size, that table is used; D and trimming come from the DNA. The sample contains under 200,000 clones, 85% to 90% of them found a single time. Of the sample, around 6.6% is held by the ten largest clones.

The CDR3 has 11 amino acids, counting the end cysteine and phenylalanine. Only CDR3 DNA is held: 33 bases, read in frame from base 1. The V and J ends are trimmed by 6 bases and 10 bases, leaving 10 bases between them. Points the paper makes about the study in general: How much clinical and demographic metadata was included differed by source and by participant, and the metadata was provided uncurated.

The collaborating institutions used their own protocols to collect whole blood in K2EDTA tubes. For TCRbeta analysis, collaborator samples were shipped as frozen whole blood, as isolated PBMCs, or as DNA extracted from either sample type. As for this clone: Its binding antigen is unknown. Within one base of it there is no much larger clone, and no base qualities were kept.

The sequence links TRBV23-1 to TRBJ2-1; 6 matching bases give a weak D call of TRBD1. TRBV23-1 falls under the ORF class, with uncertain function. This TCR came from a man between 45 and 60 years old with active or convalescent COVID-19. The sequencing sample was made of peripheral blood. CDR3 sequence: CASSPDREQFF. At the DNA level, the sequence is TGCGCCAGCAGCCCTGACAGGGAGCAGTTCTTC.